These T cell receptor beta chains were read from a single sample in a study of blood T cell repertoires in COVID-19. The repertoire was sequenced with immunoSEQ multiplex PCR; TCRdb's copy has only in-frame clones and lacks some. The repertoire includes some 37,000 clones, 90% of them detected once, and around an eighth sits in the top ten. The source material was peripheral blood. The receptors come from a man in his sixties or seventies with acute or convalescent COVID-19. Both conserved end residues are part of each CDR3. The D gene is left open where the match is weak. The size of a clone is reported for some rows only, either as once, few or many, or as a class for expanded clones.

J,size,D,length,V,CDR3,DNA
TRBJ1-1,.,.,15,TRBV5-5,CASSATGGHGTEAFF,TGTGCCAGCAGCGCGACGGGGGGGCACGGGACTGAAGCTTTCTTT
TRBJ1-2,.,.,19,TRBV11-2,CASSSNRGRRPLLNYGYTF,TGTGCCAGCAGCTCAAACAGAGGCAGGAGGCCCCTACTTAACTATGGCTACACCTTC
TRBJ2-5,.,.,17,TRBV7-8,CASSLVGRLIPPETQYF,TGTGCCAGCAGCTTAGTTGGGAGATTAATCCCCCCCGAGACCCAGTACTTC
TRBJ2-1,.,TRBD2,16,TRBV28,CASSLMGLVVFNEQFF,TGTGCCAGCAGTCTCATGGGACTAGTGGTATTCAATGAGCAGTTCTTC
TRBJ1-2,.,TRBD1,14,TRBV6-5,CASIPDRNNYGYTF,TGTGCCAGCATCCCGGACAGGAATAACTATGGCTACACCTTC
TRBJ2-7,.,TRBD1,14,TRBV7-9,CASNAGTGLYEQYF,TGTGCCAGCAATGCTGGGACAGGGCTCTACGAGCAGTACTTC
TRBJ2-7,.,TRBD2,19,TRBV7-9,CASSLGRRPSGRDSYEQYF,TGTGCCAGCAGCTTAGGGCGACGGCCCAGCGGGAGAGACTCCTACGAGCAGTACTTC
TRBJ2-3,.,.,18,TRBV11-2,CASSKRGGVGLSTDTQYF,TGTGCCAGCAGCAAACGGGGCGGGGTCGGCCTCTCCACAGATACGCAGTATTTT
TRBJ2-2,few,TRBD2,17,TRBV10-3,CAISEVASGRGTGELFF,TGTGCCATCAGTGAGGTAGCTAGCGGGAGGGGCACCGGGGAGCTGTTTTTT
TRBJ1-1,.,TRBD1,14,TRBV6-6,CASSYYRGQGEAFF,TGTGCCAGCAGTTACTACAGGGGGCAGGGTGAAGCTTTCTTT
TRBJ2-5,.,.,15,TRBV18,CASSRNQGFQETQYF,TGTGCCAGCTCACGAAATCAGGGGTTTCAGGAGACCCAGTACTTC
TRBJ2-1,.,.,14,TRBV2,CASRESLSDNEQFF,TGTGCCAGCAGGGAGAGCCTTAGCGACAATGAGCAGTTCTTC
TRBJ2-7,.,TRBD1,12,TRBV2,CAGRDRAYEQYF,TGTGCCGGCCGGGACAGGGCCTACGAGCAGTACTTC
TRBJ1-2,.,.,13,TRBV5-4,CASSLDSNYGYTF,TGTGCCAGCAGCCTGGATAGTAACTATGGCTACACCTTC
TRBJ1-1,.,.,15,TRBV15,CATSREMTGNTEAFF,TGTGCCACCAGCAGGGAAATGACAGGGAACACTGAAGCTTTCTTT
TRBJ2-7,.,TRBD2,16,TRBV5-4,CASSDREGPLSYEQYF,TGTGCCAGCAGCGACCGGGAGGGCCCTTTGTCCTACGAGCAGTACTTC
TRBJ1-2,.,.,16,TRBV7-9,CASSHNPPAGDYGYTF,TGTGCCAGCAGCCATAACCCGCCAGCAGGGGACTATGGCTACACCTTC
TRBJ1-2,.,.,13,TRBV20-1,CSASWGDGYGYTF,TGCAGTGCTAGTTGGGGGGACGGCTATGGCTACACCTTC
TRBJ1-1,.,.,12,TRBV29-1,CSVEDGHAEAFF,TGCAGCGTTGAGGACGGACACGCTGAAGCTTTCTTT
TRBJ1-4,.,.,16,TRBV28,CASSARGSGANEKLFF,TGTGCCAGCAGTGCGCGGGGGAGCGGAGCTAATGAAAAACTGTTTTTT
TRBJ2-5,.,.,13,TRBV14,CASSQVRKETQYF,TGTGCCAGCAGCCAAGTGAGAAAGGAGACCCAGTACTTC
TRBJ1-5,.,.,15,TRBV4-1,CASSQDWGVGQPQHF,TGCGCCAGCAGCCAAGACTGGGGGGTGGGTCAGCCCCAGCATTTT
TRBJ2-1,.,.,12,TRBV27,CASSPGVREQFF,TGTGCCAGCAGTCCAGGGGTACGAGAGCAGTTCTTC
TRBJ2-7,.,.,18,TRBV15,CATSRERDSRGSPYEQYF,TGTGCCACCAGCAGAGAGAGGGATTCGCGGGGCTCCCCCTACGAGCAGTACTTC
TRBJ1-5,.,.,15,TRBV18,CASSQTQGNNQPQHF,TGTGCCAGCTCCCAAACCCAGGGGAACAATCAGCCCCAGCATTTT
TRBJ1-1,.,.,15,TRBV11-2,CASSLVGGRTTEAFF,TGTGCCAGCAGCTTAGTGGGGGGGCGGACCACTGAAGCTTTCTTT
TRBJ1-4,.,.,13,TRBV5-1,CASSGQGNEKLFF,TGCGCCAGCAGCGGCCAGGGGAATGAAAAACTGTTTTTT
TRBJ1-2,.,.,13,TRBV15,CATSRDSNYGYTF,TGTGCCACCAGCAGGGACAGCAACTATGGCTACACCTTC
TRBJ1-1,.,.,15,TRBV6-6,CASSTQGPRATEAFF,TGTGCCAGCAGTACACAGGGACCCCGGGCGACTGAAGCTTTCTTT
TRBJ2-7,.,TRBD1,14,TRBV6-2/TRBV6-3,CASSYAWTGIEQYF,TGTGCCAGCAGTTACGCGTGGACAGGGATCGAGCAGTACTTC
TRBJ2-3,.,TRBD1,13,TRBV14,CASSLQGADTQYF,TGTGCCAGCAGCCTACAGGGGGCAGATACGCAGTATTTT
TRBJ2-1,few,TRBD1,15,TRBV10-3,CAISEYRDSSNEQFF,TGTGCCATCAGTGAGTACAGGGACAGCAGTAATGAGCAGTTCTTC
TRBJ2-7,.,TRBD1,16,TRBV6-5,CASSYEGATTSYEQYF,TGTGCCAGCAGTTACGAGGGGGCCACCACGTCCTACGAGCAGTACTTC
TRBJ2-3,.,.,14,TRBV19,CASSISTDEDTQYF,TGTGCCAGTAGTATCTCCACAGACGAAGATACGCAGTATTTT
TRBJ1-4,.,.,14,TRBV9,CASSVDPQAEKLFF,TGTGCCAGCAGCGTAGACCCCCAGGCCGAAAAACTGTTTTTT
TRBJ2-3,.,TRBD1,16,TRBV5-6,CASSLLGQGATDTQYF,TGTGCCAGCAGCTTGCTAGGACAGGGGGCAACAGATACGCAGTATTTT
TRBJ2-7,.,TRBD2,14,TRBV18,CASSAGLAGDATYF,TGTGCCAGCTCAGCGGGACTAGCGGGGGACGCTACGTACTTC
TRBJ1-2,.,.,16,TRBV7-9,CASSLSGVGVAYGYTF,TGTGCCAGCAGCCTCTCCGGTGTGGGAGTCGCCTATGGCTACACCTTC
TRBJ2-7,.,.,14,TRBV18,CASSAGLQAYEQYF,TGTGCCAGCTCGGCGGGGCTACAAGCCTACGAGCAGTACTTC
TRBJ2-5,.,TRBD2,17,TRBV5-4,CASSFGPQTSGRETQYF,TGTGCCAGCAGCTTTGGGCCCCAAACTAGCGGGAGGGAGACCCAGTACTTC
TRBJ2-3,few,TRBD2,15,TRBV7-6,CASSGTSGLTDTQYF,TGTGCCAGCAGCGGTACTAGCGGCCTAACAGATACGCAGTATTTT
TRBJ1-4,.,TRBD1,16,TRBV5-1,CASSLGGTGANEKLFF,TGCGCCAGCAGCTTAGGAGGGACAGGGGCTAATGAAAAACTGTTTTTT
TRBJ1-4,once,.,15,TRBV18,CASSPPSQGFEKLFF,TGTGCCAGCTCACCACCTTCCCAGGGGTTCGAAAAACTGTTTTTT
TRBJ2-7,few,TRBD2,16,TRBV3-1/TRBV3-2,CASSWGGLAGFYEQYF,TGTGCCAGCAGCTGGGGGGGACTAGCGGGATTCTACGAGCAGTACTTC
TRBJ2-2,.,TRBD2,16,TRBV2,CASSLNGGREAGELFF,TGTGCCAGCAGCCTAAATGGCGGGAGGGAAGCCGGGGAGCTGTTTTTT
TRBJ2-7,.,TRBD1,14,TRBV6-5,CASKRGQGAYEQYF,TGTGCCAGCAAACGGGGACAGGGGGCCTACGAGCAGTACTTC
TRBJ1-2,.,.,12,TRBV7-2,CASSLYNYGYTF,TGTGCCAGCAGCTTATATAACTATGGCTACACCTTC
TRBJ1-1,.,.,12,TRBV2,CASNYEGAEAFF,TGTGCCAGCAACTATGAGGGGGCTGAAGCTTTCTTT